This entry lists 17 T cell receptor beta chains sequenced from one sample in a study of CD8 T cells in ankylosing spondylitis. TCRdb called the 5' RACE reads again in MiXCR, with one record for every CDR3 protein. The sample carries 40,000 or so distinct CDR3 sequences, about 3% recorded once. Input material: blood, either unsorted or a sorted T cell fraction (not recorded which). Receptors originate from a male donor with ankylosing spondylitis or in good health (not recorded which).

This clonotype was seen repeatedly, ten times or more. This chain links TRBV9 with TRBJ2-3; D unresolved. The germline CDR1 and CDR2 sequences are SGDLS and YYNGEE. The length of the CDR3 is 16 residues. Trimming removed 0 bases from V and 2 bases from J, with 13 bases in between. The CDR3 DNA reads as TGTGCCAGCAGCGTAGGGGGTATTGATCACACAGATACGCAGTATTTT. This codes for CASSVGGIDHTDTQYF.

Comments on this clonotype: Relative to the germline gene, one junction end is altered; a read error may explain this. The chain recombines TRBV9 with TRBJ2-5, with no clear D. This CDR3 has 14 residues. From germline, CDR1 is SGDLS and CDR2 YYNGEE. CDR3 bases: TGTGCCAGAAGCGTAGACTCCACTGAAGAGACCCAGTACTTC. This encodes CARSVDSTEETQYF. Variable domain in full (rest from reference TRBV9 and TRBJ2-5): DSGVTQTPKHLITATGQRVTLRCSPRSGDLSVYWYQQSLDQGLQFLIQYYNGEERAKGNILERFSAQQFPDLHSELNLSSLELGDSALYFCARSVDSTEETQYFGPGTRLLVL.

This clonotype has at least ten counts. The rearrangement joins TRBV9 to TRBJ2-3, with D unclear. Trimming took 2 bases from V and 2 from J, leaving 15 bases between them. This CDR3 comprises 16 residues. CDR1 SGDLS and CDR2 YYNGEE come from the germline V gene. The CDR3 loop is CASSVGSSYHTDTQYF. In nucleotides, the CDR3 is TGTGCCAGCAGCGTGGGCAGCAGCTATCACACAGATACGCAGTATTTT.

There are many counts of this clonotype. The chain combines TRBV9 with TRBJ2-2; a possible D gene is TRBD1 (6 bases). The CDR3 has 17 amino acids. Germline CDR1 is SGDLS and CDR2 is YYNGEE. Between the trimmed V and J ends, which lost 4 bases and 6 bases, there was a span of 22 bases. The CDR3 DNA sequence: TGTGCCAGCAGCCCTGGCTTCGAAGGGGGTTTATCCGGGGAGCTGTTTTTT. It translates to CASSPGFEGGLSGELFF.

This clonotype has at least ten counts. V usage is TRBV9 and J usage is TRBJ1-2; the match to TRBD1 covers 11 bases. CDR1 and CDR2 (germline): SGDLS, YYNGEE. The CDR3 loop spans 15 amino acids. V was clipped by 3 bases and J by 7 bases; unmatched bases: 8. CDR3 DNA: TGTGCCAGCAGCGCCGGGACAGGGGGAGGTTTTGGCTACACCTTC. Amino acid sequence: CASSAGTGGGFGYTF.

This clonotype was seen ten or more times. The chain couples TRBV9 to TRBJ2-3; D not resolved. V lost 2 bases, J lost 0 bases, and 13 bases lay in between. CDR1 and CDR2 (germline): SGDLS, YYNGEE. CDR3 length equals 16 residues. Here the CDR3 DNA reads TGTGCCAGCAGCGTTGTTGGCAGGAAAAGCACAGATACGCAGTATTTT. Translated: CASSVVGRKSTDTQYF.

This clonotype has ten or more counts. The chain joins TRBV9 to TRBJ2-1; unclear D gene. V lost 0 bases and J 0 bases, leaving 7 bases between the germline ends. Germline V lookup: CDR1 SGDLS, CDR2 YYNGEE. CDR3 length: 15 amino acids. The CDR3 coding sequence is TGTGCCAGCAGCGTAGGTCTTCGCTCCTACAATGAGCAGTTCTTC. Translating gives CASSVGLRSYNEQFF.

This clonotype was observed many times. V usage is TRBV9 and J usage is TRBJ2-1; weak D call: TRBD2 (6 bases). V shed 0 bases and J shed 7 bases, with 14 bases lying between them. CDR3 length equals 15 residues. Germline V gene data show CDR1 as SGDLS and CDR2 as YYNGEE. CDR3 nucleotides: TGTGCCAGCAGCGTAGCACTAGCTGGATGGAATGAGCAGTTCTTC. Its translation: CASSVALAGWNEQFF.

There are many counts of this clonotype. The chain couples TRBV9 to TRBJ2-4; no reliable D call. Germline V gene data show CDR1 as SGDLS and CDR2 as YYNGEE. Trimming shortened V by 0 bases and J by 4 bases, and 8 bases separated the two germline ends. The CDR3 spans 14 residues. CDR3 coding DNA: TGTGCCAGCAGCGTAGACGTGAGAAAAAACATTCAGTACTTC. This translates into CASSVDVRKNIQYF.

This clonotype came up many times. This chain joins TRBV9 and TRBJ2-3; 11 positions match TRBD2. V lost 4 bases to trimming and J lost 2 bases; unmatched junction nucleotides: 6. Germline lookup yields CDR1 SGDLS and CDR2 YYNGEE. This CDR3 region has 16 residues. The DNA of the CDR3 is TGTGCCAGCAGCAACCTAGCGGGGGGCCTCACAGATACGCAGTATTTT. Its translation is CASSNLAGGLTDTQYF.

With respect to this clonotype: Being one base from a much bigger clone, this may be a read error. The genes are TRBV9 and TRBJ2-1; unclear D gene. This CDR3 spans 14 amino acids. Germline CDR1 and CDR2: SGDLS and YYNGEE. Trimming removed 4 bases from V and 5 bases from J, with 13 bases in between. The CDR3 loop is CASSSTTPNNEQFF. The DNA of the CDR3 is TGTGCCAGCAGCTCGACCACGCCCAACAATGAGCAGTTCTTC.

This clonotype showed up many times. V gene TRBV9 combines with J gene TRBJ1-1; a possible D gene is TRBD1 (6 bases). The CDR3 spans 13 residues. Germline V lookup: CDR1 SGDLS, CDR2 YYNGEE. Between the trimmed V and J ends, which lost 3 bases and 4 bases, there was a span of 10 bases. As DNA, the CDR3 is TGTGCCAGCAGCGAGGGGGTAGGCACTGAAGCTTTCTTT. Residues: CASSEGVGTEAFF.

This chain connects TRBV9 to TRBJ2-3; tentatively, D is TRBD2 (5 bases). The CDR3 contains 16 residues. The V gene lost 0 bases and the J gene lost 2 bases, with 13 bases spanning the gap. The V gene's germline CDR1 is SGDLS and CDR2 YYNGEE. The CDR3 is CASSVATTRHTDTQYF. The CDR3 nucleotides read TGTGCCAGCAGCGTAGCGACTACTAGACACACAGATACGCAGTATTTT.

This clonotype was found many times. The CDR3 sequence: CASSVATPGRGGHPEQFF. As DNA, the CDR3 is TGTGCCAGCAGCGTAGCTACGCCGGGGCGGGGGGGCCACCCTGAGCAGTTCTTC. J is TRBJ2-1 and V is TRBV9; TRBD2 aligns across 9 bases. Germline CDR1 and CDR2: SGDLS and YYNGEE. This CDR3 is 18 amino acids long. The junction had 16 bases not matched to a gene; V was cut back by 0 bases and J by 9 bases.

The chain has TRBV9 and TRBJ2-1; D ambiguous. Trimming left V 2 bases short and J 4 bases short, with 7 bases between. Germline V gives CDR1 SGDLS, CDR2 YYNGEE. The CDR3 has 13 residues. The CDR3: CASSVAAYNEQFF. CDR3 DNA: TGTGCCAGCAGCGTGGCGGCATACAATGAGCAGTTCTTC.

This clonotype was picked up many times. The gene calls are TRBV9 and TRBJ2-3; D is unresolved. This CDR3 comprises 14 residues. Trimming pared 1 base from V and 6 bases from J, leaving 12 bases between. CDR1 is SGDLS and CDR2 is YYNGEE in the germline V gene. The CDR3 nucleotides are TGTGCCAGCAGCGTACAATCCACAACGGATACGCAGTATTTT. It codes for CASSVQSTTDTQYF.

This clonotype was observed at least ten times. The CDR3 reads CASSLLGEKLFF. The CDR3 region has the DNA TGTGCCAGCAGCCTCCTCGGTGAAAAACTGTTTTTT. V and J are TRBV9 and TRBJ1-4; D unresolved. Germline CDR1 and CDR2: SGDLS and YYNGEE. The length of the CDR3 is 12 residues. V lost 4 bases to trimming and J lost 7 bases, with 8 bases between them.